These T cell receptor beta chains were read from a single sample in a study of blood T cell repertoires in COVID-19. Method: immunoSEQ multiplex PCR; TCRdb's copy keeps in-frame clones and lacks some. Of 200,000 to 300,000 clones listed, approximately 86% were seen once; the top ten hold approximately 5.1%. What was sequenced was peripheral blood. These receptors were taken from a woman in her sixties with COVID-19, enrolled during active disease. Both conserved end residues are part of each CDR3. The D gene is left open where the match is weak. Some rows mark clone size as missing; the rest say once, few, many or name a class of expanded clone.

V: TRBV5-1; D: TRBD1; size: .; J: TRBJ2-1; CDR3: CASSLDRGVYEQFF; DNA: TGCGCCAGCAGCTTGGACAGGGGTGTGTATGAGCAGTTCTTC
V: TRBV18; D: TRBD1; size: few; J: TRBJ2-1; CDR3: CASSPPETGGYNEQFF; DNA: TGTGCCAGCTCACCACCAGAGACAGGGGGGTATAATGAGCAGTTCTTC
V: TRBV24-1; D: TRBD2; size: .; J: TRBJ2-5; CDR3: CATSETSGRETQYF; DNA: TGTGCCACCAGTGAGACTAGCGGGAGAGAGACCCAGTACTTC
V: TRBV3-1/TRBV3-2; D: .; size: .; J: TRBJ1-3; CDR3: CASSRSGNTIYF; DNA: TGTGCCAGCAGCCGCAGTGGAAACACCATATATTTT
V: TRBV19; D: .; size: .; J: TRBJ1-2; CDR3: CASSPDMGARNYGYTF; DNA: TGTGCCAGTAGTCCGGACATGGGGGCGCGGAACTATGGCTACACCTTC
V: TRBV18; D: TRBD1; size: .; J: TRBJ2-3; CDR3: CASSPGTGSTDTQYF; DNA: TGTGCCAGCTCACCTGGGACAGGGAGCACAGATACGCAGTATTTT
V: TRBV15; D: .; size: .; J: TRBJ2-3; CDR3: CATSRGDTDTQYF; DNA: TGTGCCACCAGCAGAGGAGATACAGATACGCAGTATTTT
V: TRBV5-6; D: TRBD1; size: .; J: TRBJ2-5; CDR3: CASSLAGQGETQYF; DNA: TGTGCCAGCAGCCTGGCGGGACAGGGGGAGACCCAGTACTTC
V: TRBV27; D: TRBD1; size: .; J: TRBJ1-1; CDR3: CASSSNPGGGRGAFF; DNA: TGTGCCAGCAGTTCTAACCCAGGGGGAGGAAGGGGAGCTTTCTTT
V: TRBV4-3; D: TRBD2; size: once; J: TRBJ2-7; CDR3: CASSQEPGGPYEQYF; DNA: TGCGCCAGCAGCCAGGAGCCGGGGGGACCCTACGAGCAGTACTTC
V: TRBV27; D: TRBD2; size: .; J: TRBJ2-1; CDR3: CASSFSGNYNEQFF; DNA: TGTGCCAGCAGTTTTAGCGGGAATTACAATGAGCAGTTCTTC
V: TRBV19; D: TRBD1; size: .; J: TRBJ1-3; CDR3: CASTLRRDRDSGNTIYF; DNA: TGTGCCAGTACCCTAAGGCGGGACAGGGATTCTGGAAACACCATATATTTT
V: TRBV6-6; D: .; size: once; J: TRBJ1-2; CDR3: CATGGGGGYTF; DNA: TGTGCCACCGGGGGGGGAGGGGGCTACACCTTC
V: TRBV24-1; D: .; size: .; J: TRBJ2-3; CDR3: CATSASSRGNADTQYF; DNA: TGTGCCACCAGTGCTTCGAGCCGGGGTAACGCAGATACGCAGTATTTT
V: TRBV5-1; D: TRBD2; size: .; J: TRBJ2-3; CDR3: CASSLRGASGRYHTLTDTQYF; DNA: TGCGCCAGCAGCTTGAGGGGAGCTAGCGGGAGGTACCATACACTCACAGATACGCAGTATTTT
V: TRBV6-5; D: TRBD2; size: .; J: TRBJ2-1; CDR3: CASLGGRTYNEQFF; DNA: TGTGCCAGCCTGGGCGGGAGGACCTACAATGAGCAGTTCTTC
V: TRBV7-3; D: .; size: once; J: TRBJ2-1; CDR3: CASSPLRRTRYPNEQFF; DNA: TGTGCCAGCAGCCCTCTTAGGAGGACGCGCTATCCCAATGAGCAGTTCTTC
V: TRBV2; D: TRBD1; size: once; J: TRBJ1-6; CDR3: CASRDGQGKSPLHF; DNA: TGTGCCAGCAGGGACGGACAGGGTAAGTCACCCCTCCACTTT
V: TRBV1; D: .; size: once; J: TRBJ2-2; CDR3: CTSSQETLLAGAPTGELFF; DNA: TGCACCAGCAGCCAAGAAACCCTCCTAGCGGGAGCCCCCACCGGGGAGCTGTTTTTT
V: TRBV24-1; D: .; size: .; J: TRBJ2-1; CDR3: CATSDFGGKYNEQFF; DNA: TGTGCCACCAGTGATTTTGGCGGGAAATACAATGAGCAGTTCTTC
V: TRBV6-4; D: TRBD1; size: .; J: TRBJ2-1; CDR3: CASSPGQGAYNEQFF; DNA: TGTGCCAGCAGCCCAGGACAGGGGGCCTACAATGAGCAGTTCTTC
V: TRBV18; D: TRBD1; size: .; J: TRBJ1-2; CDR3: CASSPTGNGYTF; DNA: TGTGCCAGCTCACCGACAGGGAATGGCTACACCTTC
V: TRBV11-2; D: .; size: .; J: TRBJ1-1; CDR3: CASSIGQSQWKVNTEAFF; DNA: TGTGCCAGCAGCATCGGACAGTCCCAGTGGAAGGTGAACACTGAAGCTTTCTTT
V: TRBV28; D: .; size: .; J: TRBJ2-3; CDR3: CASSPRATTSTDTQYF; DNA: TGTGCCAGCAGTCCGCGGGCCACCACAAGCACAGATACGCAGTATTTT
V: TRBV19; D: TRBD1; size: .; J: TRBJ1-2; CDR3: CASSMIGTGGYYGYTF; DNA: TGTGCCAGTAGTATGATCGGGACAGGGGGGTACTATGGCTACACCTTC
V: TRBV5-1; D: .; size: .; J: TRBJ1-2; CDR3: CASSLERGGDYGYTF; DNA: TGCGCCAGCAGCTTGGAGCGGGGAGGCGACTATGGCTACACCTTC
V: TRBV18; D: .; size: .; J: TRBJ1-5; CDR3: CASSLSNQPQHF; DNA: TGTGCCAGCTCCCTTAGCAATCAGCCCCAGCATTTT
V: TRBV20-1; D: TRBD1; size: .; J: TRBJ2-7; CDR3: CSAETGYEQYF; DNA: TGCAGTGCAGAGACAGGGTACGAGCAGTACTTC
V: TRBV23-1; D: TRBD1; size: .; J: TRBJ2-2; CDR3: CASSQCGQAGGELFF; DNA: TGCGCCAGCAGTCAGTGCGGACAGGCCGGCGGGGAGCTGTTTTTT
V: TRBV5-1; D: TRBD2; size: once; J: TRBJ2-1; CDR3: CASSLAGTYNEQFF; DNA: TGCGCCAGCAGCCTAGCGGGAACCTACAATGAGCAGTTCTTC
V: TRBV28; D: TRBD1; size: .; J: TRBJ1-5; CDR3: CASRPMGQGIQPRHF; DNA: TGTGCCAGCAGACCAATGGGACAGGGCATCCAGCCCCGGCATTTT
V: TRBV7-2; D: TRBD2; size: .; J: TRBJ2-2; CDR3: CASSSAPRGRAVGELFF; DNA: TGTGCCAGCAGCTCCGCCCCGCGCGGGAGGGCCGTCGGGGAGCTGTTTTTT
V: TRBV7-2; D: .; size: .; J: TRBJ2-2; CDR3: CASSGRGELFF; DNA: TGTGCCAGCAGCGGGAGGGGGGAGCTGTTTTTT
V: TRBV6-6; D: .; size: few; J: TRBJ2-3; CDR3: CASSRQDLYSTDTQYF; DNA: TGTGCCAGCAGTCGACAGGATCTTTATAGCACAGATACGCAGTATTTT
V: TRBV28; D: TRBD2; size: .; J: TRBJ2-7; CDR3: CASSSGLARQYF; DNA: TGTGCCAGCAGTTCGGGACTAGCTAGGCAGTACTTC
V: TRBV7-2; D: .; size: .; J: TRBJ2-7; CDR3: CASSLASARSYEQYF; DNA: TGTGCCAGCAGCTTAGCTAGCGCCCGCTCCTACGAGCAGTACTTC
V: TRBV7-9; D: .; size: once; J: TRBJ1-2; CDR3: CASSSLSYGYTF; DNA: TGTGCCAGCAGCTCCTTATCGTATGGCTACACCTTC